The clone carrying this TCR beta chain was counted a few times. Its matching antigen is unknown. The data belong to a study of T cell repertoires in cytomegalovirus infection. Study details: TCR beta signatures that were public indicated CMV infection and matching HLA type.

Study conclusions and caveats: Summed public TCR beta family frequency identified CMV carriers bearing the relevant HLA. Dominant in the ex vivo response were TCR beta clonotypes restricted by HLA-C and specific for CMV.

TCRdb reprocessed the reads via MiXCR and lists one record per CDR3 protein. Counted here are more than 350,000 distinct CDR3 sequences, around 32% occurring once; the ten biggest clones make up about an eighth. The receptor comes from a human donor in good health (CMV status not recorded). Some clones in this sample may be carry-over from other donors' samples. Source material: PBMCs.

CDR3 region: CASSQADGENQPQHF. As DNA, the CDR3 is TGCGCCAGCAGCCAAGCGGACGGGGAAAATCAGCCCCAGCATTTT. V and J are TRBV4-3 and TRBJ1-5, with D hard to call. The CDR3 extends over 15 amino acids. Trimming pared 1 base from V and 4 bases from J, leaving 11 bases between. CDR1 and CDR2 from the germline V gene are LGHNA and YSLEER.